The clone carrying this TCR beta chain appeared many times. What it recognizes is unknown. TCRdb processed the 5' RACE reads anew with MiXCR; each CDR3 protein has one entry. The sample consists of approximately 90,000 distinct CDR3 sequences, 3.5% of them appearing once. Unsorted libraries were generated from 2 million PBMCs. These cells had been stored in RNAlater at -80 C. These data belong to a study of neurological immune-mediated disorders. Trimming cost V 0 bases and J 4 bases, with 9 bases left between them. Germline lookup yields CDR1 DFQATT and CDR2 SNEGSKA (reference sequence). This CDR3 is 13 amino acids long. Whole-study results and caveats: No CDR3 amino acid sequences were shared by expanded clones across subjects, suggesting private repertoires in all groups. The phylogenetic placement of 18 of 34 multiple sclerosis patients' repertoires in one related-CDR3 cluster constitutes a possible signature.

The origin of this receptor is a woman aged 18-29 years with multiple sclerosis. The sample consisted of PBMCs. V usage is TRBV20-1 and J usage is TRBJ1-2, with TRBD1 as a possible D gene (5 bases). The CDR3 nucleotides read TGCAGTGCTAGAGACAGGGAATCCTATGGCTACACCTTC. Translation gives CSARDRESYGYTF.